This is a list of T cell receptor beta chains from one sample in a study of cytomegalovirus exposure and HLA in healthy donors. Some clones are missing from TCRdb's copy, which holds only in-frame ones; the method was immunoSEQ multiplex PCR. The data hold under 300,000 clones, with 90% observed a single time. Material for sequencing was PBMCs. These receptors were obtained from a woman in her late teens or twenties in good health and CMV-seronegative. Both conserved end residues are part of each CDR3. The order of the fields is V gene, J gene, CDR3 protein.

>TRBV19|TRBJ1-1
CASTLSVNTEAFF
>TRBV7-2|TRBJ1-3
CASSLAPRTDGNTIYF
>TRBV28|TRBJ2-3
CASSPYFQGATDTQYF
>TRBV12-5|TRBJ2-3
CASGLGVAGGQTDTQYF
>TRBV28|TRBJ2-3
CASPPPSGSTDTQYF
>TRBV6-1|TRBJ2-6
CASSRQGPNTPVLTF
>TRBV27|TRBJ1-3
CASSLTPSSGNTIYF
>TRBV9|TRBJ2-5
CASSVEDRVGETQYF
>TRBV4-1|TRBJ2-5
CASSQPTSGRVQETQYF
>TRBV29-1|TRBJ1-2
CSVIAANYGYTF
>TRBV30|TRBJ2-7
CAWSATYEQYF
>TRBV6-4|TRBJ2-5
CASSSGPGETQYF
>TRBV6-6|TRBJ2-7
CASTGTGGLYEQYF
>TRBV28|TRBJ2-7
CASSFGAGAYEQYF
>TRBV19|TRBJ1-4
CASSMVRASRVEKLFF
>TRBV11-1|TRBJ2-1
CASSPIDTSEQFF
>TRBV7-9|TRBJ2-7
CASSLDGTINPYEQYF
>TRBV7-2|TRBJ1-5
CASSSYGDSNQPQHF
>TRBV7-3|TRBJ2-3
CASRRNVLTDTQYF
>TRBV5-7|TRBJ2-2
CASSLVLTGQANTGELFF
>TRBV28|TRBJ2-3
CAAWTLTDTQYF
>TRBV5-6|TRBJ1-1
CASSVTGGSTEAFF
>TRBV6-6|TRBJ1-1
CASSPMNTEAFF
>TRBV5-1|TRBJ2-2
CASGSPLAGGAATGELFF
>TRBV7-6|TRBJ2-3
CASSRTTSGGASTDTQYF
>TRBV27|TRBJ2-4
CASSQGSAKNIQYF
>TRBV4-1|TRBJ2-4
CASSQEVRTGALNIQYF
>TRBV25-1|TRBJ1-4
CASSESEGYNEKLFF
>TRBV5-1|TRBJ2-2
CASSGRWGGRTGELFF
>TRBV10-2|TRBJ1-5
CASGYGGVNQPQHF
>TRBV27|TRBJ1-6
CASSQGQYNSPLHF